These 21 T cell receptor beta chains originate from one sample sequenced in a study of blood T cell repertoires in COVID-19. Profiled with immunoSEQ multiplex PCR; TCRdb holds only in-frame clones, not every one. Of approximately 260,000 clones listed, 80% to 90% were seen once; the top ten hold about 9.4%. The sample comprised peripheral blood. These TCRs come from a woman aged 70-85 years with COVID-19, enrolled during active disease.

There are a few counts of this clone. The V and J genes are TRBV5-6 and TRBJ1-1; the match to TRBD1 covers 7 bases. Germline V gene data show CDR1 as SGHDT and CDR2 as YYEEEE. After removal of 0 bases from V and 11 bases from J, the junction contained 4 bases not matched to a gene. The CDR3 is made up of 12 amino acids. The CDR3, as DNA: TGTGCCAGCAGCTTGGCCAGGGGGAGTGCTTTCTTT. Its translation: CASSLARGSAFF.

The sample holds one count of this clone. The chain recombines TRBV11-2 with TRBJ2-7; a possible D gene is TRBD2 (5 bases). The CDR3 is 15 residues long. Trimming stripped 1 base from V and 2 bases from J, with 12 bases between. Germline V gives CDR1 SGHAT, CDR2 FQNNGV. The CDR3 nucleotides read TGTGCCAGCAGCTTAGTAGGGAGAACCACCTACGAGCAGTACTTC. It yields the protein CASSLVGRTTYEQYF.

The genes are TRBV27 and TRBJ2-1; D unresolved. The V gene's germline CDR1 is MNHEY and CDR2 SMNVEV (reference sequence). V lost 1 base, J lost 0 bases, and 4 bases lay in between. The CDR3 length is 14 residues. The CDR3 region is CASSLYTSYNEQFF. The CDR3 DNA reads TGTGCCAGCAGTTTATACACCTCCTACAATGAGCAGTTCTTC.

V gene TRBV9 combines with J gene TRBJ1-5; a possible D gene is TRBD1 (5 bases). The V gene lost 0 bases and the J gene lost 4 bases, with 8 bases spanning the gap. The V gene's germline CDR1 is SGDLS and CDR2 YYNGEE. This CDR3 spans 14 amino acids. DNA for the CDR3: TGTGCCAGCAGCGTAGGACAGAGTAATCAGCCCCAGCATTTT. Amino acids: CASSVGQSNQPQHF.

The chain recombines TRBV6-5 with TRBJ1-3; TRBD1 might be the D (5 bases). Trimming stripped 5 bases from V and 2 bases from J, with 13 bases between. The CDR3 totals 15 residues. Germline V gene lookup returns CDR1 MNHEY and CDR2 SVGAGI. This CDR3 is CASSPLRGTGNTIYF. The CDR3 region has the DNA TGTGCCAGCAGTCCCCTAAGGGGAACTGGAAACACCATATATTTT.

The chain couples TRBV24-1 to TRBJ2-1; possibly TRBD1 for D (5 bases). V was trimmed by 5 bases and J by 4 bases, leaving 17 bases between them. The CDR3 sequence is 16 residues long. Looked up from germline, CDR1 is KGHDR and CDR2 is SFDVKD. The CDR3 is CATSAPDPGQYNEQFF. The CDR3 DNA follows: TGTGCCACCAGTGCCCCGGACCCAGGGCAGTACAATGAGCAGTTCTTC.

The chain has TRBV30 and TRBJ1-5; weak D call: TRBD1 (5 bases). The germline V gene encodes CDR1 GTSNPN and CDR2 SVGIG (reference sequence). The CDR3 has 13 amino acids. Trimming stripped 1 base from V and 4 bases from J, with 8 bases between. This CDR3 reads CAWSGTLNQPQHF. The CDR3 bases are TGTGCCTGGAGTGGGACATTGAATCAGCCCCAGCATTTT.

The V and J genes are TRBV6-6 and TRBJ2-4; D is possibly TRBD2 (6 bases). Germline values: CDR1 MNHNY, CDR2 SVGAGI (reference sequence). Trimming removed 0 bases from V and 3 bases from J, with 12 bases in between. The length of the CDR3 is 16 residues. The CDR3 region is CASSYSGGIDKNIQYF. CDR3 nucleotide sequence: TGTGCCAGCAGTTACTCTGGCGGGATCGACAAAAACATTCAGTACTTC.

The chain is built from TRBV4-1 and TRBJ1-1; 8 bases fit TRBD1. V shed 4 bases, J shed 6 bases, and the junction held 7 bases outside the gene matches. From germline, CDR1 is MGHRA and CDR2 YSYEKL. The length of the CDR3 is 14 residues. CDR3 sequence: CASSPPDRASEAFF. The DNA for the CDR3 is TGCGCCAGCAGCCCACCGGACAGGGCATCTGAAGCTTTCTTT.

V usage is TRBV12-3 or TRBV12-4 and J usage is TRBJ1-5; 8 bases fit TRBD1. The length of the CDR3 is 13 residues. V dropped 6 bases and J dropped 5; count of bases not matched to a gene: 3. CDR3 in DNA: TGTGCCAGCAGCCGGACAGGGCATCAGCCCCAGCATTTT. Protein sequence: CASSRTGHQPQHF.

This chain links TRBV29-1 with TRBJ2-7; D is possibly TRBD2 (6 bases). V gave up 4 bases and J gave up 6 bases, with 13 bases separating them. The CDR3 length is 12 residues. The germline gives CDR1 SQVTM, CDR2 ANQGSEA. CDR3 coding DNA: TGCAGCGTTGTGGGGGGATCAGGCGAGCAGTACTTC. Amino acid sequence: CSVVGGSGEQYF.

The chain links TRBV18 to TRBJ2-7, with 11 bases that match TRBD2. This CDR3 comprises 18 residues. Per the germline V gene, CDR1 is KGHSH and CDR2 is LQKENI. V gave up 2 bases and J gave up 4 bases; unmatched junction bases: 13. As DNA, the CDR3 is TGTGCCAGCTCACCATGGCAACTAGCGGGAGTTGCTGGTTACGAGCAGTACTTC. It yields the protein CASSPWQLAGVAGYEQYF.

The CDR3 sequence is CASSLDIAGNTGELFF. The CDR3 DNA sequence: TGCGCCAGCAGCTTGGATATAGCGGGAAACACCGGGGAGCTGTTTTTT. V usage is TRBV5-1 and J usage is TRBJ2-2; 8 nucleotides align to TRBD2. The V segment lost 0 bases and the J segment 2 bases; nucleotides outside the gene matches: 3. CDR1 and CDR2 from the germline V gene are SGHRS and YFSETQ. This CDR3 region has 16 residues.

The V and J genes are TRBV30 and TRBJ2-5; tentatively, D is TRBD2 (6 bases). The germline gives CDR1 GTSNPN, CDR2 SVGIG (reference sequence). This CDR3 region has 13 residues. Trimming took off 0 bases at V and 4 bases at J, with 9 bases between the two ends. This chain's CDR3 is CAWSVLGGETQYF. In DNA, the CDR3 is TGTGCCTGGAGTGTATTGGGGGGAGAGACCCAGTACTTC. Variable domain in full (rest from reference TRBV30 and TRBJ2-5): SQTIHQWPATLVQPVGSPLSLECTVEGTSNPNLYWYRQAAGRGLQLLFYSVGIGQISSEVPQNLSASRPQDRQFILSSKKLLLSDSGFYLCAWSVLGGETQYFGPGTRLLVL.

The chain combines TRBV6-5 with TRBJ1-2, with 7 bases lining up with TRBD1. CDR1 and CDR2 (germline): MNHEY, SVGAGI. This CDR3 comprises 14 residues. Trimming at V came to 7 bases and at J to 8 bases, leaving 13 bases not matched to a gene. CDR3 nucleotide sequence: TGTGCCAGCATGAGACAGGGAATTTTGGGGGGCTACACCTTC. Amino acid sequence: CASMRQGILGGYTF.

The gene calls are TRBV5-1 and TRBJ2-5; D possibly corresponds to TRBD2 (6 bases). This CDR3 has 15 residues. The V gene's germline CDR1 is SGHRS and CDR2 YFSETQ. V was shortened by 0 bases and J by 7 bases, with 16 bases between the two germline ends. The CDR3 region is CASSLEGRGARTQYF. For the CDR3, the DNA is TGCGCCAGCAGCTTGGAAGGTCGCGGGGCGCGGACCCAGTACTTC. The full variable domain, rest sourced from reference TRBV5-1 and TRBJ2-5, is KAGVTQTPRYLIKTRGQQVTLSCSPISGHRSVSWYQQTPGQGLQFLFEYFSETQRNKGNFPGRFSGRQFSNSRSEMNVSTLELGDSALYLCASSLEGRGARTQYFGPGTRLLVL.

V gene TRBV4-3 combines with J gene TRBJ1-2, with D tentatively TRBD1 (5 bases). Germline V lookup: CDR1 LGHNA, CDR2 YSLEER. The CDR3 is 14 residues long. Trimming took 0 bases from V and 4 from J, leaving 9 bases between them. CDR3: CASSQDPRVYGYTF. For the CDR3, the DNA is TGCGCCAGCAGCCAAGATCCCAGGGTCTATGGCTACACCTTC.

V and J are TRBV29-1 and TRBJ2-5, with D tentatively TRBD1 (7 bases). CDR3 length: 12 amino acids. V lost 3 bases to trimming and J lost 5 bases, with 10 bases between them. Germline V gene data show CDR1 as SQVTM and CDR2 as ANQGSEA. The CDR3 coding sequence is TGCAGCGTTGAGGCAGGGGGGGAGACCCAGTACTTC. This sequence encodes CSVEAGGETQYF.

The chain uses TRBV28 and TRBJ1-2; tentative D call: TRBD1 (6 bases). Looked up from germline, CDR1 is MDHEN and CDR2 is SYDVKM. The CDR3 covers 16 residues. V was pared by 6 bases and J by 0 bases, with 17 bases between. The CDR3 here is CASSPGGGQANYGYTF. The CDR3 region has the DNA TGTGCCAGCAGCCCGGGTGGGGGCCAGGCTAACTATGGCTACACCTTC.

The chain links TRBV15 to TRBJ2-7, with 10 bases identical to TRBD2. Germline V gene data show CDR1 as LNHNV and CDR2 as YYDKDF (reference sequence). The V and J ends lost 0 bases and 3 bases, in that order; junction bases with no gene match: 8. This CDR3 contains 17 residues. CDR3 sequence (DNA): TGTGCCACCAGCAGAGATTCCCCTAGCGGGAGTAGCTACGAGCAGTACTTC. It yields the protein CATSRDSPSGSSYEQYF.

V gene TRBV6-5 combines with J gene TRBJ2-2; no clear D gene. The CDR3 consists of 13 residues. With 4 bases removed from V and 8 bases from J, the gap between germline ends came to 11 bases. The germline CDR1 and CDR2 sequences are MNHEY and SVGAGI. CDR3 sequence: CASSSHYEGELFF. The CDR3 DNA is TGTGCCAGCAGTTCCCACTATGAGGGGGAGCTGTTTTTT.